Listed below are T cell receptor beta chains from one sample, sequenced in a study of blood T cell repertoires in COVID-19. Profiling relied on immunoSEQ multiplex PCR, and the TCRdb table lists in-frame clones only, not all of them. The sample includes approximately 63,000 clones, about 91% of them seen just once. The sequenced sample was peripheral blood. These receptors originate from an elderly woman with active COVID-19. Each CDR3 is given with its conserved first and last residue. D genes are given only for firm matches. Rows may omit the clone size; those that give it use once, few, many or a size class.

TRBV2,NA,TRBJ2-1,NA,TGTGCCAGCAGTCTAGGCCCCTACAATGAGCAGTTCTTC,CASSLGPYNEQFF
TRBV6-2/TRBV6-3,TRBD2,TRBJ2-7,NA,TGTGCCAGCAGTTACGGGGCAGGGACTACGGGGCAGTACTTC,CASSYGAGTTGQYF
TRBV19,TRBD1,TRBJ2-2,NA,TGTGCCGCCCAGGGGGTACTGAACACCGGGGAGCTGTTTTTT,CAAQGVLNTGELFF
TRBV6-4,NA,TRBJ2-5,once,TGTGCCAGCTGCCCCCATGCCGGGACTCCCCTGAAGGGAGAGACCCAGTACTTC,CASCPHAGTPLKGETQYF
TRBV27,NA,TRBJ1-3,NA,TGTGCCAGCAGTTTTACGGGAGATAACACCATATATTTT,CASSFTGDNTIYF
TRBV5-1,NA,TRBJ2-1,few,TGCGCCAGCAGACCCGGGATCCCGGCAAATGAGCAGTTCTTC,CASRPGIPANEQFF
TRBV9,NA,TRBJ2-4,NA,TGTGCCAGCAGCGCGGGAGTAGCCAAAAACATTCAGTACTTC,CASSAGVAKNIQYF
TRBV27,NA,TRBJ2-3,NA,TGTGCCAGCAGTTTATTAGTCGGGTTTGGGGATACGCAGTATTTT,CASSLLVGFGDTQYF
TRBV28,NA,TRBJ1-3,NA,TGTGCCAGCAGTTTAGGAGGGATCCTCTCTGGAAACACCATATATTTT,CASSLGGILSGNTIYF
TRBV18,NA,TRBJ1-6,few,TGTGCCAGCTCGGTAGGCTACAGGGATTCACCCCTCCACTTT,CASSVGYRDSPLHF
TRBV2,TRBD2,TRBJ2-3,NA,TGTGCCAGCAGAGGCTTACTAGCGGGGGGACGGGGTTGGACAGATACGCAGTATTTT,CASRGLLAGGRGWTDTQYF
TRBV6-6,NA,TRBJ2-3,NA,TGTGCCAGCAGGCAGGGGACAGATACGCAGTATTTT,CASRQGTDTQYF
TRBV18,TRBD1,TRBJ1-5,NA,TGTGCCAGCTCAGCATCTACAGGGGTGGGCCAGCCCCAGCATTTT,CASSASTGVGQPQHF
TRBV2,NA,TRBJ2-5,NA,TGTGCCAGCATAATCCAAGAGACCCAGTACTTC,CASIIQETQYF
TRBV5-1,TRBD1,TRBJ2-7,NA,TGCGCCAGCAGCTGGGGCGGGGACAGGGGGCGAGACGAGCAGTACTTC,CASSWGGDRGRDEQYF
TRBV7-2,TRBD2,TRBJ2-5,NA,TGTGCCAGCAGCGGCTCTCCGGGACTAGCGGGGGGGCTTGGGACCCAGTACTTC,CASSGSPGLAGGLGTQYF
TRBV9,TRBD2,TRBJ2-2,NA,TGTGCCAGCAGCGAACTAGCGGGGGGGACCGGGGAGCTGTTTTTT,CASSELAGGTGELFF
TRBV7-9,NA,TRBJ2-3,NA,TGTGCCAGTAGCATCGCAGGGGTGGGCCGGGCCCCTTTATGGAGCACAGATACGCAGTATTTT,CASSIAGVGRAPLWSTDTQYF
TRBV5-4,NA,TRBJ1-1,once,TGTGCCAGCAGCTCGAACACGGGAGTCACCCCAGCTTTCTTT,CASSSNTGVTPAFF
TRBV5-6,NA,TRBJ2-1,NA,TGTGCCAGCAGCTTTTATCGGCGGGGTGAGCAGTTCTTC,CASSFYRRGEQFF
TRBV7-3,TRBD2,TRBJ2-7,NA,TGTGCCAGCAGCCGGGCTGGGGAGCGGGGGACCCGGAGCTCCTACGAGCAGTACTTC,CASSRAGERGTRSSYEQYF
TRBV4-3,TRBD2,TRBJ2-3,NA,TGCGCCAGCAGCCAAGAACTAGCGGGGGGGCCAGATACGCAGTATTTT,CASSQELAGGPDTQYF